This TCR beta chain was captured in a study of T cell repertoires in cytomegalovirus infection. Looking at the study overall: CMV epitopes in the study were HLA-C-restricted (recently identified) and HLA-B-restricted (well studied). From public TCR beta signatures came an indication of both CMV infection and matching HLA type.

Trimming removed 3 bases from V and 0 bases from J, with 15 bases in between. Germline V gene data show CDR1 as MNHNS and CDR2 as SASEGT. This CDR3 has 16 residues. Each CDR3 protein is one row after TCRdb ran MiXCR on the reads. The sample shows about 900,000 distinct CDR3 sequences, about a third of them seen only once. This clonotype was counted only a few times. Its specificity is unknown. This sequence joins TRBV6-1 and TRBJ2-7; D unresolved. The specimen was cultured CD8+ T cells from PBMCs, collected from culture after CMV antigen stimulation. The sequence derives from a human donor in good health (CMV status not recorded). Some clones in this sample may be carry-over from other donors' samples. This CDR3 is CASSDSTRNPSYEQYF. The CDR3 bases are TGTGCCAGCAGTGATAGCACCCGCAACCCCTCCTACGAGCAGTACTTC.